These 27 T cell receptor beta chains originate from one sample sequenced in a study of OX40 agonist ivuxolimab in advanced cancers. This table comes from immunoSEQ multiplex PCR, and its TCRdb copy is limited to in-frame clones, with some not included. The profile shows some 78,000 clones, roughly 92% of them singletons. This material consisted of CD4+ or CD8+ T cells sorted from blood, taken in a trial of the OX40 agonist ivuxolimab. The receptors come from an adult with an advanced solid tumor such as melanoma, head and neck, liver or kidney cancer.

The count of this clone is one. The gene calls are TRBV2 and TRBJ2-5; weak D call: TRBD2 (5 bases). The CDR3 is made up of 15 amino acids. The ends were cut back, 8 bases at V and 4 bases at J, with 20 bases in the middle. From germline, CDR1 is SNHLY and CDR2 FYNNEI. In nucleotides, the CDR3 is TGTGCCAGCTCCTGGCAGGCCGGGGTGGTAGAGACCCAGTACTTC. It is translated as CASSWQAGVVETQYF. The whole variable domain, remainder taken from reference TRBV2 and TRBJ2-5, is EPEVTQTPSHQVTQMGQEVILRCVPISNHLYFYWYRQILGQKVEFLVSFYNNEISEKSEIFDDQFSVERPDGSNFTLKIRSTKLEDSAMYFCASSWQAGVVETQYFGPGTRLLVL.

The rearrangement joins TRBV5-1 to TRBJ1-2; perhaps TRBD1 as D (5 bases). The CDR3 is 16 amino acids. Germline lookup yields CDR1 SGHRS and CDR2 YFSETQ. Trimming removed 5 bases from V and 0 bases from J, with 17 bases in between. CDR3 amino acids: CASRVGTGLANYGYTF. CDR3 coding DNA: TGCGCCAGCAGGGTTGGCACAGGATTAGCTAACTATGGCTACACCTTC. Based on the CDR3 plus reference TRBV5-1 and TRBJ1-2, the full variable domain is KAGVTQTPRYLIKTRGQQVTLSCSPISGHRSVSWYQQTPGQGLQFLFEYFSETQRNKGNFPGRFSGRQFSNSRSEMNVSTLELGDSALYLCASRVGTGLANYGYTFGSGTRLTVV.

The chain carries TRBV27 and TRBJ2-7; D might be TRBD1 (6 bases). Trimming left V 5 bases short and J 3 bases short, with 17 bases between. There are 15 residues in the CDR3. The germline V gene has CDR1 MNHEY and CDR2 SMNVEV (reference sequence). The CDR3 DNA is TGTGCCAGCAGTCCCGCCCCCGGGACAATCTACGAGCAGTACTTC. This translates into CASSPAPGTIYEQYF.

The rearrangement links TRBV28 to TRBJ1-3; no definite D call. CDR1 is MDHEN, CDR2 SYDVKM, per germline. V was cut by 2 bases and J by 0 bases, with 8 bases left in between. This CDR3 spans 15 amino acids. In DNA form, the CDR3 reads TGTGCCAGCAGTTTAGTGGGCGGCTCTGGAAACACCATATATTTT. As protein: CASSLVGGSGNTIYF. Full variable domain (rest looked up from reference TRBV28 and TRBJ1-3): DVKVTQSSRYLVKRTGEKVFLECVQDMDHENMFWYRQDPGLGLRLIYFSYDVKMKEKGDIPEGYSVSREKKERFSLILESASTNQTSMYLCASSLVGGSGNTIYFGEGSWLTVV.

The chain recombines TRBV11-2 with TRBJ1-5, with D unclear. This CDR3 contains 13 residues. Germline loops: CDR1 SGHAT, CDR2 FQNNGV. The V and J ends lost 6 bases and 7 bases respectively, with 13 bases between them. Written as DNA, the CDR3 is TGTGCCAGCAGTCGGGATGGCGGGCAGCCCCAGCATTTT. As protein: CASSRDGGQPQHF.

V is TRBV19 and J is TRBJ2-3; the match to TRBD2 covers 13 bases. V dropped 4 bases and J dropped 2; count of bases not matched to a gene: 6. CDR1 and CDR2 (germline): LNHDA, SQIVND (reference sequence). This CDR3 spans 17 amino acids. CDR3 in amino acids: CASSTQLAGGVTDTQYF. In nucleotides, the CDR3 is TGTGCCAGTAGTACCCAACTAGCGGGGGGGGTCACAGATACGCAGTATTTT.

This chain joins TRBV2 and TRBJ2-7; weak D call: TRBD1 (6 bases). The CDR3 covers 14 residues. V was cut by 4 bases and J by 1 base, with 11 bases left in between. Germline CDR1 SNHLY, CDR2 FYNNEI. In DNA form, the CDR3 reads TGTGCCAGCAGTGTACTGACAGGATCCTACGAGCAGTACTTC. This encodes CASSVLTGSYEQYF.

In nucleotides, the CDR3 is TGTGCCTGGGCCGGGACAGGGGTATTAGAGCAGTACTTC. This translates into CAWAGTGVLEQYF. This chain uses TRBV30 with TRBJ2-7; 10 bases align to TRBD1. The CDR3 loop spans 13 amino acids. J gave up 7 bases and V 5 bases, and 8 bases lay outside the gene matches. Germline values: CDR1 GTSNPN, CDR2 SVGIG (reference sequence).

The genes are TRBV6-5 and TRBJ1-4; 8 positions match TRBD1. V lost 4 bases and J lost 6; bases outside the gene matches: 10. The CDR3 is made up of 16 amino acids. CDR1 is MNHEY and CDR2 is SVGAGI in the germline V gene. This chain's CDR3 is CASSSHPTGVDEKLFF. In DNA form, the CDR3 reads TGTGCCAGCAGTTCCCACCCGACAGGGGTTGATGAAAAACTGTTTTTT.

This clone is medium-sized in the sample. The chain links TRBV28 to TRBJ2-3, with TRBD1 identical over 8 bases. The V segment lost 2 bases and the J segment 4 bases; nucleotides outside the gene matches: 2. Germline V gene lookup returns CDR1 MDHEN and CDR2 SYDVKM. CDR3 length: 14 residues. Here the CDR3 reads CASSLQGASDTQYF. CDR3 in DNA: TGTGCCAGCAGTTTACAGGGGGCATCAGATACGCAGTATTTT.

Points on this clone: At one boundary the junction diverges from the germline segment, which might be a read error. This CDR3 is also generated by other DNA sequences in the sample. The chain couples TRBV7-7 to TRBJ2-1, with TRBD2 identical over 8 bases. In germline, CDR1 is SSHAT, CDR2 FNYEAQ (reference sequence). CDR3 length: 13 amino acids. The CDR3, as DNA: TGTGCTAGCAGTACCGGGACTAGAAATGAGCAGTTCTTC. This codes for CASSTGTRNEQFF.

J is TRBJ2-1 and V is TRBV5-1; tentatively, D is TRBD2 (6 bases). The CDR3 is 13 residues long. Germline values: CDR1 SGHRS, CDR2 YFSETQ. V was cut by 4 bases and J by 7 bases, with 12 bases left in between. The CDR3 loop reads CASSREPGNEQFF. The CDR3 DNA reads TGCGCCAGCAGCCGGGAGCCGGGGAATGAGCAGTTCTTC.

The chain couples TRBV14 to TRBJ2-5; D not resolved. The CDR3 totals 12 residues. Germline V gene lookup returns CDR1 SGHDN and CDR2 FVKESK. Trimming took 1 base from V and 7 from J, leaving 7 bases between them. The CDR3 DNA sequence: TGTGCCAGCAGCCAAGGTCCGAGGACCCAGTACTTC. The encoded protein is CASSQGPRTQYF.

The CDR3 nucleotides are TGTGCCAGTAGTATTCATCGACAGGGGTCTGGCTACACCTTC. As protein: CASSIHRQGSGYTF. V is TRBV19 and J is TRBJ1-2; 8 bases map to TRBD1. The CDR3 consists of 14 residues. V shed 3 bases and J 7 bases; nucleotides not matched to a gene: 7. Germline lookup yields CDR1 LNHDA and CDR2 SQIVND (reference sequence).

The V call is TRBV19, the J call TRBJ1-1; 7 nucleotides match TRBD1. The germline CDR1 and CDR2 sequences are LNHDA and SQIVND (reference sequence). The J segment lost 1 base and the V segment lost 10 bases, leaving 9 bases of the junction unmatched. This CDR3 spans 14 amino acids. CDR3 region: CATPPGQRNTEAFF. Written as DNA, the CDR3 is TGTGCCACTCCACCGGGACAGAGGAACACTGAAGCTTTCTTT.

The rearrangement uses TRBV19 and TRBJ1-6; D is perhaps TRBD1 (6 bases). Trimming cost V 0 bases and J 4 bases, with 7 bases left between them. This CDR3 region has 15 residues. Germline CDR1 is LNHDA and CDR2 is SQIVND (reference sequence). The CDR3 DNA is TGTGCCAGTAGTATAGAAGGGGGTTATAATTCACCCCTCCACTTT. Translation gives CASSIEGGYNSPLHF.

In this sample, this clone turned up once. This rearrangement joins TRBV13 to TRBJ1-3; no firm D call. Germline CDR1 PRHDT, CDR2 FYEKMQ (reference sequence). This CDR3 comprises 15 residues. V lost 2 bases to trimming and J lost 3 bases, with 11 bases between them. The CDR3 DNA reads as TGTGCCAGCAGCTTAAGGGCTGCTGGTGGAAACACCATATATTTT. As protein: CASSLRAAGGNTIYF.

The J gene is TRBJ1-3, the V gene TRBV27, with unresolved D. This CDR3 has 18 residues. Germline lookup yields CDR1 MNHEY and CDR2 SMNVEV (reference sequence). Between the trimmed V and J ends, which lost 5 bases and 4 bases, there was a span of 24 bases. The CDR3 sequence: CASSPGEQFLKSGNTIYF. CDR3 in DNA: TGTGCCAGCAGTCCCGGGGAACAGTTCCTGAAATCAGGAAACACCATATATTTT.

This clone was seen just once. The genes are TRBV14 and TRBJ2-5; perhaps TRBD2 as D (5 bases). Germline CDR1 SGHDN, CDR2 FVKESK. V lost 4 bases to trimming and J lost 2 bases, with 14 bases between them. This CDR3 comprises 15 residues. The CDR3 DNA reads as TGTGCCAGCAGCCCGGGATCCACTGTACAAGAGACCCAGTACTTC. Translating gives CASSPGSTVQETQYF.

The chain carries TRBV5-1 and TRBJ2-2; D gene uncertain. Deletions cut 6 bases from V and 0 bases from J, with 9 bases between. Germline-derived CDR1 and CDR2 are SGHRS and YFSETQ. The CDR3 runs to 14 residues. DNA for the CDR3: TGCGCCAGCACCACACGATCGAACACCGGGGAGCTGTTTTTT. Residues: CASTTRSNTGELFF.

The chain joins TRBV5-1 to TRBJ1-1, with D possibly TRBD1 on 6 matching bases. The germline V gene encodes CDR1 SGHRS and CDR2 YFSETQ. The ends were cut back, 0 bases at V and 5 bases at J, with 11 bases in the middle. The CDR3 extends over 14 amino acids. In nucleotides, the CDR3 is TGCGCCAGCAGCTTGGCGGGGGCAGGAACTGAAGCTTTCTTT. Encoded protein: CASSLAGAGTEAFF.

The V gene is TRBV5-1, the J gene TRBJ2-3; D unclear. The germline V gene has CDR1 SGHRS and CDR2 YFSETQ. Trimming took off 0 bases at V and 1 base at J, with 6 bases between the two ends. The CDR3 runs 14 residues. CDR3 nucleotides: TGCGCCAGCAGCTTGGCGGCACGCACAGATACGCAGTATTTT. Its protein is CASSLAARTDTQYF.

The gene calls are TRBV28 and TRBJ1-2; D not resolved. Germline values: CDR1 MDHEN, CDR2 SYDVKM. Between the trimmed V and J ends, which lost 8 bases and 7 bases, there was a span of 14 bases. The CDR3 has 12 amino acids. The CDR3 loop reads CASRGGAGGYTF. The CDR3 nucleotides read TGTGCCAGCCGGGGAGGTGCTGGTGGCTACACCTTC.

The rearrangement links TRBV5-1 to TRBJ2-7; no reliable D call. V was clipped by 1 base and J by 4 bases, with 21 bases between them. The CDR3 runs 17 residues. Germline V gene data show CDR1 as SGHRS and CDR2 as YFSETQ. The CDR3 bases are TGCGCCAGCAGCTTGTTGCCGATGAGGCTCAACGCTTACGAGCAGTACTTC. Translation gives CASSLLPMRLNAYEQYF.

For the CDR3, the DNA is TGCGCCAGCAGCTTGAGGGACAGCTCCTACAATGAGCAGTTCTTC. Its translation is CASSLRDSSYNEQFF. The chain links TRBV5-1 to TRBJ2-1, with 7 bases that match TRBD1. After removal of 1 base from V and 0 bases from J, the junction contained 1 base not matched to a gene. This CDR3 contains 15 residues. Germline V lookup: CDR1 SGHRS, CDR2 YFSETQ. The full variable domain, with the rest looked up from reference TRBV5-1 and TRBJ2-1, is KAGVTQTPRYLIKTRGQQVTLSCSPISGHRSVSWYQQTPGQGLQFLFEYFSETQRNKGNFPGRFSGRQFSNSRSEMNVSTLELGDSALYLCASSLRDSSYNEQFFGPGTRLTVL.

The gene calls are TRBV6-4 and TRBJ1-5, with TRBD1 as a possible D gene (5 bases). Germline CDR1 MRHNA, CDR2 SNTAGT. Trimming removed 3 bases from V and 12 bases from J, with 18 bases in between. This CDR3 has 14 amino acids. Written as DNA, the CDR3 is TGTGCCAGCAGTGAAGGTCACAGGACTCTCGGCCAGCATTTT. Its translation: CASSEGHRTLGQHF.

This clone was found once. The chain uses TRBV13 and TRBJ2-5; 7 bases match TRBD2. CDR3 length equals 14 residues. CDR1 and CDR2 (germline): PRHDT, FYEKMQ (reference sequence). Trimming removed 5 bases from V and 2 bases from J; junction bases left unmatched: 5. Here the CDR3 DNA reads TGTGCCAGCAGCCCCGGGGGGACGCAAGAGACCCAGTACTTC. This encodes CASSPGGTQETQYF.